Presented here are 7 T cell receptor beta chains from one specimen sequenced in a study of T cell repertoires in cytomegalovirus infection. MiXCR, applied by TCRdb to the reads, yields one record per CDR3 protein. The table records around 530,000 distinct CDR3 sequences, approximately 15% of them present only once. The sample was CD8+ T cells from PBMCs. The receptors stem from a human donor in good health (CMV status not recorded). Some clones in this sample may be carry-over from other donors' samples.

This clonotype has at least ten counts. The J gene is TRBJ2-3, the V gene TRBV5-6, with 10 bases matching TRBD2. The ends lost 0 bases at V and 5 bases at J; junction bases unmatched: 6. The germline CDR1 and CDR2 sequences are SGHDT and YYEEEE. This CDR3 comprises 16 residues. CDR3 residues: CASSLASGGAIDTQYF. CDR3 DNA sequence: TGTGCCAGCAGCTTGGCCAGCGGGGGGGCCATAGATACGCAGTATTTT.

The sample holds one count of this clonotype. This may be a read error, as it is one base from a much larger clone. The rearrangement joins TRBV7-6 to TRBJ1-2; D unclear. The CDR3 runs 15 residues. Germline V gives CDR1 SGHVS, CDR2 FNYEAQ. V was clipped by 5 bases and J by 10 bases, with 23 bases between them. CDR3 coding DNA: TGTGCCAGCAGCCCAGGACGGATTCTGGAGGGCGTCTACACCTTC. Translating it yields CASSPGRILEGVYTF.

This clonotype has a handful of counts. This chain uses TRBV27 with TRBJ1-2; 7 positions match TRBD1. The CDR3 extends over 15 amino acids. Germline loops: CDR1 MNHEY, CDR2 SMNVEV (reference sequence). J was trimmed by 5 bases and V by 6 bases; bases with no gene match: 12. The CDR3 loop is CASSPADGTAYGYTF. In DNA form, the CDR3 reads TGTGCCAGCAGCCCTGCTGACGGGACAGCTTATGGCTACACCTTC.

The CDR3 protein is CASSPEWRELNTEAFF. Here the CDR3 DNA reads TGTGCCAGCAGTCCAGAATGGAGGGAGCTGAACACTGAAGCTTTCTTT. The J gene is TRBJ1-1, the V gene TRBV6-2 or TRBV6-3; D is ambiguous. CDR1 and CDR2 from the germline V gene are MNHEY and SVGEGT. This CDR3 spans 16 amino acids. With 5 bases removed from V and 0 bases from J, the gap between germline ends came to 16 bases.

This clonotype was counted between two and nine times. The chain links TRBV27 to TRBJ1-1; D is uncertain. V lost 1 base and J 5 bases, leaving 14 bases between the germline ends. CDR3 length: 15 residues. From germline, CDR1 is MNHEY and CDR2 SMNVEV (reference sequence). Here the CDR3 reads CASSLLRARGTEAFF. The CDR3 region has the DNA TGTGCCAGCAGTTTATTGAGGGCCCGTGGAACTGAAGCTTTCTTT.

This rearrangement joins TRBV27 to TRBJ1-5, with D possibly TRBD1 on 5 matching bases. Germline loops: CDR1 MNHEY, CDR2 SMNVEV (reference sequence). V was pared by 6 bases and J by 4 bases, with 22 bases between. The CDR3 contains 17 residues. CDR3 region: CASSHAGPGSRNQPQHF. DNA for the CDR3: TGTGCCAGCAGCCACGCCGGACCAGGGAGCCGGAATCAGCCCCAGCATTTT.

As regards this clonotype: This may be a read error: a much more frequent sequence differs by one nucleotide. The limits of the CDR3 on the DNA are not certain, so only TCRdb's listed CDR3 is given. The chain has TRBV11-2 and TRBJ2-7; the table calls TRBD1, which could not be checked here. Germline CDR1 reads SGHAT; CDR2 reads FQNNGV. The CDR3 is 13 amino acids in total, end residues counted. The CDR3 loop is CASIVGVGAQMYF.